What follows are 16 T cell receptor beta chains derived from one specimen sequenced in a study of blood T cell repertoires in COVID-19. The table came from immunoSEQ multiplex PCR; TCRdb's copy has only in-frame clones and leaves some out. The sample lists some 90,000 clones; 89% were seen once. Material for sequencing was peripheral blood. Source of these receptors: a woman aged 80 or over with active COVID-19.

The chain couples TRBV9 to TRBJ1-6; a weak D match, TRBD1 (5 bases). Germline loops: CDR1 SGDLS, CDR2 YYNGEE. V was clipped by 3 bases and J by 10 bases, with 20 bases between them. The CDR3 sequence is 16 residues long. CDR3 bases: TGTGCCAGCAGCGCCTTCGGTCCTGGGGCAGGATCACCCCTCCACTTT. Protein product: CASSAFGPGAGSPLHF.

This clone came up once. The rearrangement joins TRBV3-1 (or the pseudogene TRBV3-2) to TRBJ1-1, with 8 positions matching TRBD1. V lost 7 bases and J lost 6; bases outside the gene matches: 10. The CDR3 consists of 14 residues. Germline V gene lookup returns CDR1 LGHDT and CDR2 YNNKEL (reference sequence). CDR3 in amino acids: CASTTGQVWAEAFF. CDR3 nucleotide sequence: TGTGCCAGCACTACGGGACAGGTATGGGCTGAAGCTTTCTTT.

The gene calls are TRBV14 and TRBJ2-1, with 9 bases aligning to TRBD2. V gave up 1 base and J gave up 4 bases; unmatched junction bases: 2. The CDR3 is 15 residues long. Germline CDR1 and CDR2: SGHDN and FVKESK. The CDR3 nucleotides read TGTGCCAGCAGCCAAGGTCTAGCGGGATACAATGAGCAGTTCTTC. Translating it yields CASSQGLAGYNEQFF.

The chain carries TRBV4-1 and TRBJ2-7, with a tentative D call TRBD2 (6 bases). The CDR3 is made up of 13 amino acids. Germline values: CDR1 MGHRA, CDR2 YSYEKL. V was clipped by 4 bases and J by 4 bases, with 11 bases between them. The CDR3 DNA reads as TGCGCCAGCAGCCCCCCCGGGAGTTACGAGCAGTACTTC. Translated: CASSPPGSYEQYF.

This rearrangement joins TRBV9 to TRBJ2-3; perhaps TRBD2 as D (6 bases). Germline V gene lookup returns CDR1 SGDLS and CDR2 YYNGEE. CDR3 length equals 14 residues. Trimming removed 2 bases at V and 0 bases at J, with 7 bases between. The CDR3 region is CASSVGLSTDTQYF. CDR3 nucleotides: TGTGCCAGCAGCGTGGGACTCAGCACAGATACGCAGTATTTT.

V and J are TRBV6-5 and TRBJ2-3; 7 bases are a match to TRBD2. This CDR3 has 15 residues. V shed 2 bases, J shed 5 bases, and the junction held 7 bases outside the gene matches. Looked up from germline, CDR1 is MNHEY and CDR2 is SVGAGI. CDR3 DNA sequence: TGTGCCAGCAGTTACGGGGGGGGTCGGGGAGATACGCAGTATTTT. It codes for CASSYGGGRGDTQYF.

The CDR3 here is CASSELSPGTSSDTQYF. CDR3 nucleotides: TGTGCCAGCAGTGAATTATCACCCGGGACTAGCTCAGATACGCAGTATTTT. The V and J genes are TRBV25-1 and TRBJ2-3; 9 bases align to TRBD2. Trimming at V came to 1 base and at J to 4 bases, leaving 9 bases not matched to a gene. Germline CDR1 MGHDK, CDR2 SYGVNS. CDR3 length: 17 residues.

The chain uses TRBV9 and TRBJ2-3, with D hard to call. Germline V gene data show CDR1 as SGDLS and CDR2 as YYNGEE. The ends were cut back, 0 bases at V and 4 bases at J, with 6 bases in the middle. The CDR3 has 13 amino acids. The CDR3 sequence is CASSVGSADTQYF. For the CDR3, the DNA is TGTGCCAGCAGCGTAGGCAGCGCAGATACGCAGTATTTT.

The V call is TRBV2, the J call TRBJ1-1, with D possibly matching TRBD1 (6 bases). The V gene lost 7 bases and the J gene lost 3 bases, with 18 bases spanning the gap. The CDR3 contains 15 residues. Looked up from germline, CDR1 is SNHLY and CDR2 is FYNNEI. CDR3 sequence reads: CASTPSGESDTEAFF. Written as DNA, the CDR3 is TGTGCCAGCACGCCTTCAGGGGAAAGTGACACTGAAGCTTTCTTT.

This clone was observed a few times. The chain employs TRBV29-1 and TRBJ2-4; D is undetermined. Germline CDR1 is SQVTM and CDR2 is ANQGSEA. This CDR3 comprises 13 residues. V lost 7 bases, J lost 2 bases, and 12 bases lay in between. The CDR3 sequence: CSARPGTKNIQYF. For the CDR3, the DNA is TGCAGCGCGCGGCCGGGTACCAAAAACATTCAGTACTTC. The entire variable domain, with the rest obtained from reference TRBV29-1 and TRBJ2-4, is as follows: SAVISQKPSRDICQRGTSLTIQCQVDSQVTMMFWYRQQPGQSLTLIATANQGSEATYESGFVIDKFPISRPNLTFSTLTVSNMSPEDSSIYLCSARPGTKNIQYFGAGTRLSVL.

This rearrangement joins TRBV7-3 to TRBJ2-2; no clear D. Germline assignment: CDR1 SGHTA and CDR2 FQGTGA. V lost 3 bases and J 4 bases, leaving 3 bases between the germline ends. This CDR3 is 12 amino acids long. The CDR3 nucleotides read TGTGCCAGCAGCTTCTCCACCGGGGAGCTGTTTTTT. Amino acids: CASSFSTGELFF.

V usage is TRBV28 and J usage is TRBJ1-2, with 9 bases matching TRBD1. Germline CDR1 MDHEN, CDR2 SYDVKM. The CDR3 contains 17 residues. Trimming removed 4 bases from V and 2 bases from J; junction bases left unmatched: 11. CDR3 coding DNA: TGTGCCAGCAGTTCGTCTGGGACAGGGAAGAGGAACTATGGCTACACCTTC. This sequence encodes CASSSSGTGKRNYGYTF.

This clone was picked up one time. The chain has TRBV7-2 and TRBJ2-3; the match to TRBD2 covers 7 bases. Germline CDR1 reads SGHTA; CDR2 reads FQGNSA. The CDR3 sequence is 18 residues long. V shed 5 bases and J 6 bases; nucleotides not matched to a gene: 20. The CDR3 sequence: CASSQFIRGGRNSDTQYF. The DNA for the CDR3 is TGTGCCAGCAGCCAATTTATCCGGGGCGGGAGAAATTCGGATACGCAGTATTTT.

The rearrangement joins TRBV27 to TRBJ1-4; 8 nucleotides align to TRBD1. The CDR3 length is 12 residues. Germline CDR1 is MNHEY and CDR2 is SMNVEV (reference sequence). Unmatched junction bases numbered 3, after V lost 3 bases and J lost 12 bases. CDR3 DNA: TGTGCCAGCAGTTTGGTACAGGGGGAACTGTTTTTT. It specifies CASSLVQGELFF.

This sequence joins TRBV29-1 and TRBJ2-7; 7 nucleotides line up with TRBD1. After removal of 3 bases from V and 7 bases from J, the junction contained 18 bases not matched to a gene. CDR1 is SQVTM, CDR2 ANQGSEA, per germline. The CDR3 has 16 residues. CDR3 amino acids: CSVDVIGLGPGGEQYF. DNA of the CDR3: TGCAGCGTTGATGTGATAGGGTTGGGTCCAGGGGGTGAGCAGTACTTC.

This chain connects TRBV9 to TRBJ2-7; TRBD2 might be the D (6 bases). The V gene's germline CDR1 is SGDLS and CDR2 YYNGEE. The V gene lost 4 bases and the J gene lost 2 bases, with 16 bases spanning the gap. The CDR3 has 15 amino acids. The CDR3 protein is CASSPRGSGPYEQYF. CDR3 nucleotide sequence: TGTGCCAGCAGCCCGAGGGGTAGCGGCCCCTACGAGCAGTACTTC.